This T cell receptor (beta chain) was recovered during a study of T cell responses to AZD1222 COVID-19 vaccine. The V gene lost 1 base and the J gene lost 8 bases, with 17 bases spanning the gap. The CDR3 contains 16 residues. Germline V gene data show CDR1 as SGHTA and CDR2 as FQGTGA. As concerns this clone: What it recognizes is unknown.

Produced via immunoSEQ multiplex PCR; TCRdb's table is partial and in-frame only. The top ten clones hold 20% to 30% of a sample with 57,000 or so clones, roughly four fifths of them seen once. Study conclusions and caveats: Among those given AZD1222, only 5 to 7 were seropositive at baseline. Clonal diversity may have been underestimated in mostly white British donors. The study sampled repertoires only after the peak T cell response.

Second-dose intervals near 4 or 12 weeks were combined. The receptor comes from an adult who received the AZD1222 COVID-19 vaccine. Here the sequenced sample was peripheral blood, taken 28 days after the second AZD1222 dose. The V call is TRBV7-3, the J call TRBJ1-4; a weak D match, TRBD1 (5 bases). CDR3 in amino acids: CASSLRGPAPGEKLFF. CDR3 DNA: TGTGCCAGCAGCTTAAGGGGCCCCGCTCCGGGGGAAAAACTGTTTTTT.